This is a list of T cell receptor beta chains from one sample in a study of read filtering for tumor transcriptome and immune sequencing. TCRdb processed the reads anew with MiXCR; each CDR3 protein has one entry. The top ten clones hold around 43% of a sample with 25,000 to 35,000 distinct CDR3 sequences, approximately 15% of them seen once. Sequencing used a population of CD138-negative cells sorted from bone marrow. The receptors shown here come from a donor aged 40 or over with multiple myeloma. CDR3s include the opening cysteine and the closing phenylalanine or tryptophan. The D gene is left open where the match is weak. Clone size is shown for a subset of rows, as once, few, many or a class of expanded clone.

v_gene	abundance	j_gene	d_gene	CDR3nt	CDR3aa
TRBV27	-	TRBJ2-3	-	TGTGCCAGCAGTTTAGGGGCTACGCAGTATTTT	CASSLGATQYF
TRBV20-1	few	TRBJ2-7	TRBD2	TGCAGTGCTAGAGATACGGGGGGGAGGGTCTACGAGCAGTACTTC	CSARDTGGRVYEQYF
TRBV20-1	many	TRBJ2-4	TRBD2	TGCAGTGCTAGAGAATTCGCCGGGACTAGCGGGTTTAGGTACAAAAACATTCAGTACTTC	CSAREFAGTSGFRYKNIQYF
TRBV5-1	many	TRBJ2-1	TRBD2	TGCGCCAGCAGCTCGTCGCTAGCGGGAGTTGGCAATGAGCAGTTCTTC	CASSSSLAGVGNEQFF
TRBV19	many	TRBJ2-2	-	TGTGCCAGTAGACAGGGTCGGACGGTCGGGGAGCTGTTTTTT	CASRQGRTVGELFF
TRBV2	-	TRBJ2-7	TRBD2	TGTGCCAGCAGCTCTAGCGGGGCCAGCAGCGAGCAGTACTTC	CASSSSGASSEQYF
TRBV7-3	-	TRBJ2-3	-	TGTGCCAGCAGCTCTCGTAGGGAGAAGGCAGATACGCAGTATTTT	CASSSRREKADTQYF
TRBV10-3	once	TRBJ2-5	TRBD2	TGTGCCATCATGCGGACTAGCGAGAGTATGGAGGCCCAGTACTTC	CAIMRTSESMEAQYF
TRBV2	many	TRBJ2-4	-	TGTGCCAGCAGTGATCAGGGGAGATTAGCCAAAAACATTCAGTACTTC	CASSDQGRLAKNIQYF
TRBV27	many	TRBJ2-1	TRBD2	TGTGCCAGCAGTCTAGGACTAGCGGGCTCCTACAATGAGCAGTTCTTC	CASSLGLAGSYNEQFF
TRBV9	few	TRBJ2-2	TRBD1	TGTGCCAGCAGCGCAGTACAGGGGGTTACCGGGGAGCTGTTTTTT	CASSAVQGVTGELFF
TRBV7-8	-	TRBJ2-3	-	TGTGCCAGCAGCTTAGTAGGGGGGCGCGGGGATACGCAGTATTTT	CASSLVGGRGDTQYF
TRBV29-1	many	TRBJ2-3	-	TGCAGCGTTGAACCTGGTGGGGTCACAGATACGCAGTATTTT	CSVEPGGVTDTQYF
TRBV12-3/TRBV12-4	many	TRBJ2-1	-	TGTGCCAGCGGGAACTATGGCTCCTACAATGAGCAGTTCTTC	CASGNYGSYNEQFF
TRBV5-1	-	TRBJ2-3	-	TGCGCCAGCAGCCGGGAACGGGGGGCTAGGACAGATACGCGGTATTTT	CASSRERGARTDTRYF
TRBV19	many	TRBJ1-1	TRBD1	TGTGCCAGTGGGGACAGGATGAACACTGAAGCTTTCTTT	CASGDRMNTEAFF
TRBV12-3/TRBV12-4	many	TRBJ2-1	-	TGTGCCAGCAGTTTTGGCTCCTACAATGAGCAGTTCTTC	CASSFGSYNEQFF
TRBV12-3/TRBV12-4	many	TRBJ2-1	TRBD1	TGTGCCAGCAGTTTTAGTCGGGACAGGGGGAAGAATGAGCAGTTCTTC	CASSFSRDRGKNEQFF
TRBV12-3/TRBV12-4	many	TRBJ2-1	TRBD2	TGTGCCAGCACCAAAACCGGGAGGATCAATGAGCAGTTCTTC	CASTKTGRINEQFF
TRBV9	many	TRBJ2-1	TRBD2	TGTGCCAGCAGCGTAGCCCCTCCGCGGGAGACCCTATTCTCCCTACAAAATGAGCAGTTCTTC	CASSVAPPRETLFSLQNEQFF
TRBV2	many	TRBJ2-7	-	TGTGCCAGCAGTTCGCTCGGGAGTCAAAACGAGCAGTACTTC	CASSSLGSQNEQYF
TRBV12-5	many	TRBJ2-5	-	TGTGCTAGTGGAAGGGACCAAGGGGGAGAGACCCAGTACTTC	CASGRDQGGETQYF
TRBV7-2	many	TRBJ2-5	-	TGTGCCAGCAGCGCCACAACCCTCCCGAAGGACCAGTACTTC	CASSATTLPKDQYF
TRBV7-9	few	TRBJ1-5	-	TGTGCCAGCAGCTTGGGGGGTACTCAGCCCCAGCATTTT	CASSLGGTQPQHF
TRBV19	-	TRBJ1-3	-	TGTGCCAGTAGTCTTCAATGGACAGTCTCTGGAAACATCATATATTTT	CASSLQWTVSGNIIYF
TRBV3-1	many	TRBJ2-7	-	TGTGCCAGCAGCCAAGGAGCGCACACCTCCTACGAGCAGTACTTC	CASSQGAHTSYEQYF
TRBV6-5	many	TRBJ2-2	TRBD2	TGTGCCAGCAGGCCGACTAGCGGTAACACCGGGGAGCTGTTTTTT	CASRPTSGNTGELFF
TRBV20-1	many	TRBJ2-1	TRBD2	TGCAGTGCAAGACTAGCGGTTAGTGACTCCTACAATGAGCAGTTCTTC	CSARLAVSDSYNEQFF
TRBV29-1	-	TRBJ2-3	-	TGCAGTTTCGGGGAGTCAGATACGCAGTATTTT	CSFGESDTQYF
TRBV14	few	TRBJ2-1	-	TGTGCCAGCAGCCCGGGACGGCAAGGCGATGAGCAGTTCTTC	CASSPGRQGDEQFF
TRBV12-3/TRBV12-4	many	TRBJ1-2	TRBD1	TGTGCCAGCAGTCCCCACAGGGGGAGCAACTATGGCTACACCTTC	CASSPHRGSNYGYTF
TRBV7-8	many	TRBJ2-7	-	TGTGCCAGCAGCTTACACGGAGAGCAGTACTTC	CASSLHGEQYF
TRBV6-1	many	TRBJ1-1	-	TGTGCCAGCAGACCCCCCTCTCGACAGAACACTGAAGCTTTCTTT	CASRPPSRQNTEAFF
TRBV11-3	many	TRBJ2-1	-	TGTGCCAGCAGCTTACCCGACCGGGAGGAGCAGTTCTTC	CASSLPDREEQFF
TRBV5-1	many	TRBJ2-7	TRBD2	TGCGCCAGCAGCTTGACTAGCGGGAGTAAAGAGCAGTACTTC	CASSLTSGSKEQYF
TRBV28	many	TRBJ2-1	-	-	CASSLGMGGSYNEQFF
TRBV7-9	many	TRBJ2-2	TRBD2	TGTGCCAGCAGCTTAAGCCCGGGACTAGCGGGAGTAGGAAGTCCCGGGGAGCTGTTTTTT	CASSLSPGLAGVGSPGELFF
TRBV5-1	many	TRBJ2-3	TRBD2	TGCGCCAGCTGCCCTTGGCGGGAGGGTAAAGATACGCAGTATTTT	CASCPWREGKDTQYF
TRBV2	few	TRBJ2-6	-	TGTGCCAGCAGTGAAAAGGGGACCCTAGGGGCCAACGTCCTGACTTTC	CASSEKGTLGANVLTF
TRBV27	many	TRBJ2-5	-	TGTGCCAGCAAGCTAGGGTACCAAGAGACCCAGTACTTC	CASKLGYQETQYF
TRBV7-2	few	TRBJ2-1	TRBD2	TGTGCCAGCAATTTTGCGGGAGAGTATTACAATGAGCAGTTCTTC	CASNFAGEYYNEQFF
TRBV20-1	many	TRBJ2-2	TRBD2	TGCAGTGCTAGAGATGAGAGCGGGGATTCGGGGGAGCTGTTTTTT	CSARDESGDSGELFF
TRBV18	many	TRBJ2-5	-	TGTGCCAGCTCACCAGGCGGAGGGCCTCGGGAGACCCAGTACTTC	CASSPGGGPRETQYF
TRBV5-1	many	TRBJ1-1	-	TGCGCCAGCAGCTTAAGACGGCACAGTTTGAACACTGAAGCTTTCTTT	CASSLRRHSLNTEAFF
TRBV7-2	many	TRBJ1-1	-	TGTGCCAGCAGCTTAGGGGCGGGTGCGTACACTGAAGCTTTCTTT	CASSLGAGAYTEAFF
TRBV15	-	TRBJ2-1	TRBD2	TGTGCCACCTGCGCTAGCGGGATAGGCAACGAGCAGTTCTTC	CATCASGIGNEQFF
TRBV20-1	many	TRBJ1-5	TRBD1	TGCAGTGCCGGGGACAGAAATAGCAATCAGCCCCAGCATTTT	CSAGDRNSNQPQHF